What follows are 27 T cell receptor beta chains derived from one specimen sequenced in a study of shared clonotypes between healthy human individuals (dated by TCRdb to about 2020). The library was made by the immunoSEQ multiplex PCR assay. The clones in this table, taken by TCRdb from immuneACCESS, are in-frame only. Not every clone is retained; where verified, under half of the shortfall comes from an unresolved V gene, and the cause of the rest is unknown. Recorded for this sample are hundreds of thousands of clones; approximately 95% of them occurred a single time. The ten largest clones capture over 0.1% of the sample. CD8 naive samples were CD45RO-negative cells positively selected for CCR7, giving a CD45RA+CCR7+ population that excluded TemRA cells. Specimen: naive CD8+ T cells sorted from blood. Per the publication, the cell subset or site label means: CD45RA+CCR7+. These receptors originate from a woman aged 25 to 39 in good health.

The CDR3 bases are TGCGCCAGCAGCCTATGGGACGTAGCCTACGAGCAGTACTTC. Its protein product is CASSLWDVAYEQYF. This sequence joins TRBV5-1 and TRBJ2-7; possibly TRBD1 or TRBD2 for D (5 bases each). Trimming shortened V by 4 bases and J by 2 bases, and 13 bases separated the two germline ends. The length of the CDR3 is 14 residues. From germline, CDR1 is SGHRS and CDR2 YFSETQ.

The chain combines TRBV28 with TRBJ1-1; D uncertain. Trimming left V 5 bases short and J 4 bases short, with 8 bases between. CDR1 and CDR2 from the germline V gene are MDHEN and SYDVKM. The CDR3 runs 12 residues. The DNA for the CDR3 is TGTGCCAGCAGTACTCGTGGCACTGAAGCTTTCTTT. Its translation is CASSTRGTEAFF.

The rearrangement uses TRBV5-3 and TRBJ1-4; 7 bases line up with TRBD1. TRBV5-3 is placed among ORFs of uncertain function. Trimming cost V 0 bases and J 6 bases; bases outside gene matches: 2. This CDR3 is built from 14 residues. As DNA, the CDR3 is TGTGCCAGAAGCTTGGGACAGGGCGATGAAAAACTGTTTTTT. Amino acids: CARSLGQGDEKLFF.

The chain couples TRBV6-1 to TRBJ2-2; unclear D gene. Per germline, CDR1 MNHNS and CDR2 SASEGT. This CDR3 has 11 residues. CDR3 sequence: CPSHGPGELFF. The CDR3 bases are TGTCCTTCCCATGGTCCCGGGGAGCTGTTTTTT.

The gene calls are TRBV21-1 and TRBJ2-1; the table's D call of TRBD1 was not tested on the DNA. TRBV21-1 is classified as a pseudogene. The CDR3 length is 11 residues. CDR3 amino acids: CARQAQGGQFF. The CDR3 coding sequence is TGTGCCAGACAGGCACAGGGTGGGCAGTTCTTC.

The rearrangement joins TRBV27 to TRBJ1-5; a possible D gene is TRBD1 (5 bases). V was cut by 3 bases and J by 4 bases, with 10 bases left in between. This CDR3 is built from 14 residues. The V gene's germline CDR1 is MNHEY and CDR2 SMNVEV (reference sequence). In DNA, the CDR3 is TGTGCCAGCAGTTTTCATTCAGGGAATCAGCCCCAGCATTTT. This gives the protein CASSFHSGNQPQHF.

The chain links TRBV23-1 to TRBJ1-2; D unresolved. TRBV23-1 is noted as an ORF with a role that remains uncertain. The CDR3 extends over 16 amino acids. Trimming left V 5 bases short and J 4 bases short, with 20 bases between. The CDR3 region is CASSFWIRRKTYGYTF. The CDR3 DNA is TGCGCCAGCAGTTTTTGGATACGCAGAAAGACCTATGGCTACACCTTC.

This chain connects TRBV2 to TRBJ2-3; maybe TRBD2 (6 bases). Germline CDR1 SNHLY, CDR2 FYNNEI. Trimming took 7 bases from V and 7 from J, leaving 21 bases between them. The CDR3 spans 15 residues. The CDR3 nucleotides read TGTGCCAGCACGCAGTCCTCGGGAGTCCTAAATACGCAGTATTTT. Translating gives CASTQSSGVLNTQYF.

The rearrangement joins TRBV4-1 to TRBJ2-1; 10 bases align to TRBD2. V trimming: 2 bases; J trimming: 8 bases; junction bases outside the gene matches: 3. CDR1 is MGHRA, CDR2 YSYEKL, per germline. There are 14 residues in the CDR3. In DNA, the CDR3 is TGCGCCAGCAGCCAAAGGACTAGCGGCCATGAGCAGTTCTTC. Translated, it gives CASSQRTSGHEQFF.

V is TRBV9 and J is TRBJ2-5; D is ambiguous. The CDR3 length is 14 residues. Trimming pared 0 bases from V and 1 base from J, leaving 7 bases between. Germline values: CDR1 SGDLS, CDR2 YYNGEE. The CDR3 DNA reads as TGTGCCAGCAGCGTAGGACCCCTCCAAGAGACCCAGTACTTC. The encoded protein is CASSVGPLQETQYF.

The CDR3 DNA reads TGTGCCAGCAGCTTATGGGGGGTACGGTCCAATGAGCAGTTCTTC. Translating gives CASSLWGVRSNEQFF. V gene TRBV7-6 combines with J gene TRBJ2-1, with D perhaps TRBD2 (6 bases). This CDR3 comprises 15 residues. Germline V gives CDR1 SGHVS, CDR2 FNYEAQ. Trimming pared 2 bases from V and 6 bases from J, leaving 14 bases between.

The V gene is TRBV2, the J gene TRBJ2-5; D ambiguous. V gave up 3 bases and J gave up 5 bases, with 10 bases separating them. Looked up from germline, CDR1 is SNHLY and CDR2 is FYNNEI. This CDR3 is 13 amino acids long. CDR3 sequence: CASSDDSSETQYF. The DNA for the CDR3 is TGTGCCAGCAGTGATGATAGTAGCGAGACCCAGTACTTC.

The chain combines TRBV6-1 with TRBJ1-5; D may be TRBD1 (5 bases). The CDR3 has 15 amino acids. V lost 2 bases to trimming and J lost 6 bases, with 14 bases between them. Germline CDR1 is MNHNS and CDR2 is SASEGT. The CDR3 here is CASSESMGGGQPQHF. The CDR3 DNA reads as TGTGCCAGCAGTGAAAGTATGGGGGGTGGTCAGCCCCAGCATTTT.

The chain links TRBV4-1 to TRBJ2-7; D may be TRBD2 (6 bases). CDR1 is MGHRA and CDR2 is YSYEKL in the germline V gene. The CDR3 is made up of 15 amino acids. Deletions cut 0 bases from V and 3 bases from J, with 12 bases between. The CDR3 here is CASSQEAGGGYEQYF. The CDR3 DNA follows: TGCGCCAGCAGCCAAGAAGCGGGTGGAGGCTACGAGCAGTACTTC.

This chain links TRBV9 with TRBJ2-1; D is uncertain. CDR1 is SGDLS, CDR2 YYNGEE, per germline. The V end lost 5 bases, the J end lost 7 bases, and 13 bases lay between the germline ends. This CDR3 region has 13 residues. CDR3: CASRGKLGNEQFF. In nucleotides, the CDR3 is TGTGCCAGCAGGGGGAAGTTGGGTAATGAGCAGTTCTTC.

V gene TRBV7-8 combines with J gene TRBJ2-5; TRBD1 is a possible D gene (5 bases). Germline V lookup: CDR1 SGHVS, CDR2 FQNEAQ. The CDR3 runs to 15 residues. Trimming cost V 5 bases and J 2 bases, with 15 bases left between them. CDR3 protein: CASSGLGPAQETQYF. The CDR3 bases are TGTGCCAGCAGCGGCTTGGGGCCAGCTCAAGAGACCCAGTACTTC.

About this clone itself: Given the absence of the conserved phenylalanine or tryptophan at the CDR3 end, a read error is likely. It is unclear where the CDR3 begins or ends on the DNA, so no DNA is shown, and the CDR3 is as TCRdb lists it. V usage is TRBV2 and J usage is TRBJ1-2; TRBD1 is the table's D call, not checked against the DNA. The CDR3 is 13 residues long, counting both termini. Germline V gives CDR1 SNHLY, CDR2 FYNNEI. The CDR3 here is CASSRETDRALPV.

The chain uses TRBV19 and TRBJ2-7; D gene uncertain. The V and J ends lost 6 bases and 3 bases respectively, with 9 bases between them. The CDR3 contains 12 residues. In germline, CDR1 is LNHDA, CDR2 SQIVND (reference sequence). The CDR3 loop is CASRDVFYEQYF. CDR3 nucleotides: TGTGCCAGTAGAGACGTTTTCTACGAGCAGTACTTC. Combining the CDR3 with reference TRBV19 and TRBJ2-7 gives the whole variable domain DGGITQSPKYLFRKEGQNVTLSCEQNLNHDAMYWYRQDPGQGLRLIYYSQIVNDFQKGDIAEGYSVSREKKESFPLTVTSAQKNPTAFYLCASRDVFYEQYFGPGTRLTVT.

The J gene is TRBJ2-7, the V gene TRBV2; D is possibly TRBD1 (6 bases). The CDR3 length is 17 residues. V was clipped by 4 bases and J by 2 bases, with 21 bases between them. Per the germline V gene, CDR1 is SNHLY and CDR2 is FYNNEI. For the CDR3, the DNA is TGTGCCAGCAGTGTAGCCTTCTTCTGGGACAAACCCTACGAGCAGTACTTC. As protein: CASSVAFFWDKPYEQYF. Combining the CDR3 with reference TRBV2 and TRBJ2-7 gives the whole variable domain EPEVTQTPSHQVTQMGQEVILRCVPISNHLYFYWYRQILGQKVEFLVSFYNNEISEKSEIFDDQFSVERPDGSNFTLKIRSTKLEDSAMYFCASSVAFFWDKPYEQYFGPGTRLTVT.

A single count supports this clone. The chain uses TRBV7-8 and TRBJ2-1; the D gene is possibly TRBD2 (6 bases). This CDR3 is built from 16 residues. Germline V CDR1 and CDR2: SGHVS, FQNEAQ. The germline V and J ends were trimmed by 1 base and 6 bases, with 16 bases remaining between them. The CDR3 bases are TGTGCCAGCAGCTTAGAGGGGCTAGCGTTCGTCAATGAGCAGTTCTTC. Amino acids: CASSLEGLAFVNEQFF. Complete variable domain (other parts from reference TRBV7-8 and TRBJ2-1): GAGVSQSPRYKVAKRGQDVALRCDPISGHVSLFWYQQALGQGPEFLTYFQNEAQLDKSGLPSDRFFAERPEGSVSTLKIQRTQQEDSAVYLCASSLEGLAFVNEQFFGPGTRLTVL.

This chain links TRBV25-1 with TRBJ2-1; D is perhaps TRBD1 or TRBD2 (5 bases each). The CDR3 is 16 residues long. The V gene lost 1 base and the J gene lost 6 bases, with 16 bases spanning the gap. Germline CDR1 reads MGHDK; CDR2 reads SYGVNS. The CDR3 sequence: CASSEFGTSSPNEQFF. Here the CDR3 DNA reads TGTGCCAGCAGTGAATTTGGGACCTCTTCTCCCAATGAGCAGTTCTTC.

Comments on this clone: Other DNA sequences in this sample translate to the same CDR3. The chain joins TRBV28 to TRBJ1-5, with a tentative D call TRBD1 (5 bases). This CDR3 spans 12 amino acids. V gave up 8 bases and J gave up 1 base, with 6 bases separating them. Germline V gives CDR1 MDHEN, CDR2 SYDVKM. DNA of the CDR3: TGTGCCAGCCGGGGGAGCAATCAGCCCCAGCATTTT. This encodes CASRGSNQPQHF.

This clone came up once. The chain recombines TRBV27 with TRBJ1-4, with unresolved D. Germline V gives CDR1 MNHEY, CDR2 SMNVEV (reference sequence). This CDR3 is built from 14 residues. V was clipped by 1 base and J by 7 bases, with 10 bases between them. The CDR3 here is CASSLYVRGEKLFF. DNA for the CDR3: TGTGCCAGCAGTTTATACGTTCGTGGTGAAAAACTGTTTTTT.

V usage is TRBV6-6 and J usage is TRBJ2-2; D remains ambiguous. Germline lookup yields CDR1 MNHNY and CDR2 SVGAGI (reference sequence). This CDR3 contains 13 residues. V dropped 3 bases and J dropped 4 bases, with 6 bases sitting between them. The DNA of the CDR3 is TGTGCCAGCAGTTATATGGGCACCGGGGAGCTGTTTTTT. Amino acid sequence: CASSYMGTGELFF.

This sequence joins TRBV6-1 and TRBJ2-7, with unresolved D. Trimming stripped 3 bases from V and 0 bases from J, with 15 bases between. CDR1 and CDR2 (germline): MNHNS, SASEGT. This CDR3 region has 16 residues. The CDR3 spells CASSESSLRLSYEQYF. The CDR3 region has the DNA TGTGCCAGCAGTGAGTCCTCCCTCCGTCTCTCCTACGAGCAGTACTTC.

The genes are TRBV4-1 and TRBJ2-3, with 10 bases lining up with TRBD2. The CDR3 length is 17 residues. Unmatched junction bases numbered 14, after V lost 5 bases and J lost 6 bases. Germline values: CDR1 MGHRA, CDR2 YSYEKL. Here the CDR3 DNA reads TGCGCCAGCAGCACCCGAGGAGGGACTAGCGCAACCGATACGCAGTATTTT. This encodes CASSTRGGTSATDTQYF.

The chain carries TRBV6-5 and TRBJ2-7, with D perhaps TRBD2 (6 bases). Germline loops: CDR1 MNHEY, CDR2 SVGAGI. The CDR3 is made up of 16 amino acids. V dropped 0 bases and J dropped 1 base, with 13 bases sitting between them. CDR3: CASSYSIGSRSYEQYF. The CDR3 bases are TGTGCCAGCAGTTACTCAATCGGGAGTCGGTCCTACGAGCAGTACTTC.